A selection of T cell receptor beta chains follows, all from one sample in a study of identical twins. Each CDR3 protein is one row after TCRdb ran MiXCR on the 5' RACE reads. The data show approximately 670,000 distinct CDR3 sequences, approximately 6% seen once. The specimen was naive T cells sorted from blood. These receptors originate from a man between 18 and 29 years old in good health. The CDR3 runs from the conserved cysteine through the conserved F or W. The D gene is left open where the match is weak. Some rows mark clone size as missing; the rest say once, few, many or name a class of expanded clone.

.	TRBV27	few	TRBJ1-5	TGTGCCAGCAGGGAACTAGGGGTAAATCAGCCCCAGCATTTT	CASRELGVNQPQHF
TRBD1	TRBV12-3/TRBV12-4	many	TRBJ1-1	TGTGCCAGCAGTGCTTACAGGGGAGGGGAAGCTTTCTTT	CASSAYRGGEAFF
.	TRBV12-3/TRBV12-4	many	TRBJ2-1	TGTGCCAGCAGCCTATCCTACAATGAGCAGTTCTTC	CASSLSYNEQFF
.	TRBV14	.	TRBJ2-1	TGTGCCAGCAGCCGAACCGGAGGGCAGTTCTTC	CASSRTGGQFF
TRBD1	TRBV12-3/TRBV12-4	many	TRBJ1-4	TGTGCCAGCAACCCGACAGGGGCAGGAGAAAAACTGTTTTTT	CASNPTGAGEKLFF
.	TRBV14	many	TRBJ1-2	TGTGCCAGCAGTCCTACAGGTCCCCTCTATGGCTACACCTTC	CASSPTGPLYGYTF
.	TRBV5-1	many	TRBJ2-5	TGCGCCAGCAGGTTTGGGTCAACTCAGGAGACCCAGTACTTC	CASRFGSTQETQYF
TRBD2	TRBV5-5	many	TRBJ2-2	TGTGCCAGCAGCTACAAGGGACTAGCGGGCTCCACCGGGGAGCTGTTTTTT	CASSYKGLAGSTGELFF
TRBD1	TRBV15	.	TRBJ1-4	TGTGCCACCAGCATACTACAGGGGTTAGCAACTAATGAAAAACTGTTTTTT	CATSILQGLATNEKLFF
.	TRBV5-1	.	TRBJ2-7	TGCGCCAGCAGCTTCGAACGGACGACTGGCGAGCAGTACTTC	CASSFERTTGEQYF
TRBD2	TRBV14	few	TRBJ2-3	TGTGCCAGCAGCCGGGGGACTAGCGGGAGAACAGATACGCAGTATTTT	CASSRGTSGRTDTQYF
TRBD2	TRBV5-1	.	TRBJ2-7	TGCGCCAGCCGGCCGGGAGGGGTGAGAGAGCAGTACTTC	CASRPGGVREQYF
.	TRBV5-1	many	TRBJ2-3	TGCGCCAGCAGCCCGGACGGAGATTCCCGTACAGATACGCAGTATTTT	CASSPDGDSRTDTQYF
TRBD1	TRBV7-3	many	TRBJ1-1	TGTGCCAGCAGCACGGACAGGGGCGGCGTAGCTTTCTTT	CASSTDRGGVAFF
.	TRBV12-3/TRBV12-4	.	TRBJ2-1	TGTGCCAGCACCCTCCGGGGCGGGTCCTCCTACAATGAGCAGTTCTTC	CASTLRGGSSYNEQFF
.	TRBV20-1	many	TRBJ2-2	TGCAGTGCTCAAGGAGGGGGAGAGAACACCGGGGAGCTGTTTTTT	CSAQGGGENTGELFF
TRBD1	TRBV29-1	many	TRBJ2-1	TGCAGCGGGACAGGGGGAGTCCCTGGTGAGCAGTTCTTC	CSGTGGVPGEQFF
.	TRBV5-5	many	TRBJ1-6	TGTGCCAGCACCTGGGGCACCGGAGGTTCACCCCTCCACTTT	CASTWGTGGSPLHF
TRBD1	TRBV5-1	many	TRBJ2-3	TGCGCCAGCAGCCCGGGGACAGCCACAGATACGCAGTATTTT	CASSPGTATDTQYF
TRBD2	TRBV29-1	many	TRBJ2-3	TGCAGCGTTGAGGGACTAGCGGTTTCTAGCACAGATACGCAGTATTTT	CSVEGLAVSSTDTQYF